This TCR beta chain was obtained from a study of blood T cell repertoires in COVID-19. Turning to the study itself: The United States, Italy and Spain provided the acute and convalescent COVID-19 samples. PBMCs, B-cell-depleted T cells, or T cells provided the cDNA or gDNA that made up the material.

The germline CDR1 and CDR2 sequences are LNHDA and SQIVND (reference sequence). V was pared by 6 bases and J by 5 bases, with 13 bases between. The CDR3 consists of 14 residues. Original processing methods: Reference gene primer amplification gave estimated nucleated cell counts. Assay used: immunoSEQ multiplex PCR; TCRdb lists only in-frame clones, some missing. V and J calls and clone size are copied from that table; D and trimming were computed from the DNA. The data show around 170,000 clones, around four fifths seen once. Material: peripheral blood. The receptor was isolated from a man aged 65-85 years who had recovered from COVID-19. The rearrangement links TRBV19 to TRBJ1-4, with a possible D match to TRBD1 (6 bases). The CDR3 DNA follows: TGTGCCAGTAGATATGAGGGGGAAAATGAAAAACTGTTTTTT. This gives the protein CASRYEGENEKLFF.